This T cell receptor (beta chain) originates from a study of technical replicates of blood from a handful of donors. Generated by immunoSEQ multiplex PCR, the TCRdb table keeps only in-frame clones and is missing some. Of approximately 65,000 clones detected, approximately 83% appear once; the ten largest clones hold about 5.5%. Germline loops: CDR1 LGHNA, CDR2 YNFKEQ. CDR3 length: 17 amino acids. J was trimmed by 0 bases and V by 4 bases; bases with no gene match: 8. The sequence came from a human donor in good health. Some clones in this sample may be carry-over from other donors' samples. Sequences were obtained from PBMCs. The V and J genes are TRBV4-2 and TRBJ1-4; 7 bases line up with TRBD1. The CDR3 region has the DNA TGTGCCAGCAGCCTTACCCCGGGACAGTCAACTAATGAAAAACTGTTTTTT. Translation: CASSLTPGQSTNEKLFF.